Each of the 7 T cell receptor beta chains below was sequenced from the same sample in a study of T cells in Graves' hyperthyroidism and ophthalmopathy (dated by TCRdb to between 2019 and 2020). Libraries came from multiplex PCR. These reads were obtained on an Illumina HiSeq 2000. The TCR beta CDR3 regions were amplified from the RNA transcripts. For the first round of RT-PCR on the TCR CDR3, the HTBI primer set was used together with the Qiagen OneStep RT-PCR kit. In-frame beta chains were kept once TCRdb had trimmed the public reads at Q25 with fastp and called clones with MiXCR. Each entry merges the rows of one CDR3 protein and shows their most common DNA and genes. The sample table records about 260,000 distinct CDR3 sequences; 16% of these occur just once. Together, the top ten hold about 30% of the sample. Sequenced material: blood. All receptors come from a woman under 30 with Graves' ophthalmopathy.

The table lists this clonotype with many counts. The genes are TRBV6-1 and TRBJ1-1; D is uncertain. The CDR3 extends over 13 amino acids. Trimming took 4 bases from V and 2 from J, leaving 8 bases between them. The V gene's germline CDR1 is MNHNS and CDR2 SASEGT. In DNA, the CDR3 is TGTGCCAGCAGTGTTTACGGAAACACTGAAGCTTTCTTT. Protein sequence: CASSVYGNTEAFF.

This clonotype was seen ten or more times. The rearrangement joins TRBV3-1 to TRBJ1-1; TRBD1 might be the D (6 bases). The V gene lost 4 bases and the J gene lost 4 bases, with 16 bases spanning the gap. This CDR3 spans 15 amino acids. Germline CDR1 and CDR2: LGHDT and YNNKEL (reference sequence). DNA for the CDR3: TGTGCCAGCAGCCGAGTCGCAACAGGGTCCACTGAAGCTTTCTTT. Translated, it gives CASSRVATGSTEAFF.

This clonotype was seen ten or more times. V usage is TRBV20-1 and J usage is TRBJ1-2, with a weak D call TRBD1 (6 bases). The germline V gene has CDR1 DFQATT and CDR2 SNEGSKA (reference sequence). Trimming pared 3 bases from V and 2 bases from J, leaving 13 bases between. The CDR3 runs 14 residues. The CDR3 bases are TGCAGTGCTAGTGCCCGACAGGCGAACTATGGCTACACCTTC. Translating gives CSASARQANYGYTF.

In its sample, this clonotype was seen many times. This chain links TRBV18 with TRBJ2-2, with D unclear. CDR1 and CDR2 from the germline V gene are KGHSH and LQKENI. V was shortened by 1 base and J by 3 bases, with 6 bases between the two germline ends. The CDR3 consists of 14 residues. The CDR3 spells CASSPQGDTGELFF. CDR3 DNA: TGTGCCAGCTCACCACAAGGAGACACCGGGGAGCTGTTTTTT. Full variable domain (remainder filled in from reference TRBV18 and TRBJ2-2): NAGVMQNPRHLVRRRGQEARLRCSPMKGHSHVYWYRQLPEEGLKFMVYLQKENIIDESGMPKERFSAEFPKEGPSILRIQQVVRGDSAAYFCASSPQGDTGELFFGEGSRLTVL.

This clonotype occurred many times. The rearrangement joins TRBV30 to TRBJ2-7, with a weak D call TRBD2 (6 bases). V dropped 5 bases and J dropped 7 bases, with 18 bases sitting between them. The germline gives CDR1 GTSNPN, CDR2 SVGIG (reference sequence). The CDR3 has 13 amino acids. This chain's CDR3 is CAWSTWGVGEQYF. CDR3 bases: TGTGCCTGGTCGACGTGGGGGGTTGGGGAGCAGTACTTC.

This clonotype was seen ten or more times. V is TRBV27 and J is TRBJ2-3; D uncertain. Trimming shortened V by 4 bases and J by 1 base, and 12 bases separated the two germline ends. The CDR3 spans 15 residues. The germline gives CDR1 MNHEY, CDR2 SMNVEV (reference sequence). Here the CDR3 DNA reads TGTGCCAGCAGTTCCCCGTGGGCGGGCACAGATACGCAGTATTTT. Protein product: CASSSPWAGTDTQYF.

This chain links TRBV20-1 with TRBJ1-4; 7 bases line up with TRBD1. With 6 bases clipped from V and 1 base from J, the junction kept 5 bases outside the gene matches. From germline, CDR1 is DFQATT and CDR2 SNEGSKA (reference sequence). The CDR3 runs 14 residues. Here the CDR3 reads CSAQGGRTNEKLFF. The CDR3 DNA follows: TGCAGTGCCCAGGGGGGGAGAACTAATGAAAAACTGTTTTTT.